The source of this T cell receptor beta chain is a study of cytomegalovirus exposure and HLA in healthy donors. The study ran its PCR with 60 Vbeta and 13 Jbeta primers. Using immunoSEQ multiplex PCR, the repertoire was profiled, and TCRdb retains in-frame clones only, with some absent. The sample includes 200,000 to 300,000 clones, about 80% of them seen just once. This CDR3 has 19 residues. Looked up from germline, CDR1 is MNHEY and CDR2 is SMNVEV (reference sequence). With 2 bases clipped from V and 2 bases from J, the junction kept 12 bases outside the gene matches. The chain employs TRBV27 and TRBJ1-3; 10 bases fit TRBD1. The sample was PBMCs. The TCR originated in a woman aged 40 to 49 in good health and CMV-seropositive. CDR3 residues: CASSLRGQGRPLAGNTIYF. The CDR3 DNA sequence: TGTGCCAGCAGTTTAAGGGGACAGGGGCGACCGCTTGCTGGAAACACCATATATTTT.